The present T cell receptor beta chain was sequenced within a study of beta chain features in type 1 diabetes. Findings and caveats of the study: A cDNA-based sequencing approach could over-represent cells with high TCR expression. In all four CD4+ subsets, TCRB CDR3 length was significantly, moderately reduced in type 1 diabetes.

Expressed TCRB transcripts were sequenced, since all the RNA that had been isolated was reverse transcribed. This table comes from immunoSEQ multiplex PCR, and its TCRdb copy is limited to in-frame clones, with some not included. The sample shows around 46,000 clones, about 48% of them seen only once. As concerns this clone: The antigen is not known.

Germline CDR1 is SGHVS and CDR2 is FQNEAQ. This CDR3 region has 13 residues. Between the trimmed V and J ends, which lost 5 bases and 7 bases, there was a span of 15 bases. The clonotype originates from a man younger than 45 with type 1 diabetes. The sample consisted of stem cell memory CD4+ T cells from blood. The chain is built from TRBV7-8 and TRBJ2-7; D unresolved. CDR3 DNA: TGTGCCAGCAGCCTACGACTCCCACCGGAGCAGTACTTC. This gives the protein CASSLRLPPEQYF. The entire variable domain, with the rest obtained from reference TRBV7-8 and TRBJ2-7, is as follows: GAGVSQSPRYKVAKRGQDVALRCDPISGHVSLFWYQQALGQGPEFLTYFQNEAQLDKSGLPSDRFFAERPEGSVSTLKIQRTQQEDSAVYLCASSLRLPPEQYFGPGTRLTVT.